This entry is about one TCR beta chain. This clonotype was seen more than once but under ten times. There is no known antigen for this receptor. No quality values exist for individual bases; no much larger clone is one base distant. The record originates from a study of T cells in Graves' hyperthyroidism and ophthalmopathy (dated by TCRdb to the late 2010s). For the study in its entirety: Peripheral blood was sampled at the time of initial diagnosis, prior to any treatment. TCR V-J signatures able to tell the groups apart were searched for in a discovery cohort of around 95 patients, of whom 43 had Graves' ophthalmopathy and 55 to 65 had stable Graves' hyperthyroidism. Prospective prediction of ophthalmopathy was tested in an independent validation cohort consisting of some 18 hyperthyroidism patients and more than 15 patients who later progressed to ophthalmopathy. The 95 to 100 discovery patients were divided at random into training and test sets in a 7:3 ratio. Thyroid tissue and blood T-cell repertoires from roughly 6 Graves' hyperthyroidism patients were also compared in the study. After blood sampling, hyperthyroidism patients were treated with methimazole at a starting dose of 30 mg daily, and ophthalmopathy patients were treated with high-dose intravenous methylprednisolone. TCR Vbeta CDR3 sequencing of approximately 140 peripheral blood samples (43 ophthalmopathy, approximately 80 hyperthyroidism and roughly 17 progressor patients) is reported in the paper.

TCR beta CDR3 regions were amplified from RNA transcripts. The first round of RT-PCR for the TCR CDR3 was performed with the HTBI primer set and the Qiagen OneStep RT-PCR kit. Libraries were constructed in a second round of multiplex PCR, after which size selection and purification were performed. The libraries were sequenced on an Illumina HiSeq2000 using paired-end 100 bp reads. Regarding the original processing steps: SOAPnuke was used to process the raw data, throwing out any read that contained adapters or uncalled bases, had a mean Phred below 15, or lacked an exact constant-primer or identifier match. COPE v1.2.5 was used to merge the high-quality paired reads, and each unique nucleotide sequence was defined as a clonotype. MiTCR v1.1 was used to align the clonotypes against IMGT TRBV, TRBD and TRBJ reference segments. Only V-J combinations with frequency above 0.0001, covering 99.2% of repertoires, were analysed. The TCS score was defined as F50 (clonal expansion) divided by E x V (chaos), with BLOSUM62-based TCRdist calculated between CDR3 peptides within each V-J. Welch's t-statistics and random forest reduced 500 to 650 V-J features to about 13, which were used in a naive Bayes classifier (R e1071). The Morisita-Horn index was used to measure how similar the thyroid and blood repertoires were. TCRdb reprocessing: public reads trimmed at Q25 with fastp, clones called with MiXCR, in-frame beta chains kept. Rows with one shared CDR3 protein collapse into an entry with the most common genes and DNA. The V and J calls and clone size are TCRdb's, not the authors'. This sample has about 680,000 distinct CDR3 sequences in its table, and roughly a third of those were observed once. The top ten hold 31% of the sample.

Overall study outcomes, separate from this receptor: In cross-validation, a model built on a 13 V-J signature told ophthalmopathy apart from stable hyperthyroidism with approximately 90% sensitivity and approximately 81% specificity, and in testing the same model reached 80%/75%. In validation, the model predicted progression to ophthalmopathy with about 71% sensitivity and roughly 75% specificity, a median of 6.5 months before onset. Sample size was not statistically predetermined, and investigators were not blinded to group allocation. Most expanded thyroid clonotypes (frequency above 0.001) were also found in blood, which suggests that blood repertoires may mirror thyroid immune responses.

Stable Graves' hyperthyroidism was defined as the absence of progression to ophthalmopathy over 18 months of follow-up. Hyperthyroidism patients were newly diagnosed, had a disease duration of under 2 months, and were aged 18 to 65 years. Exclusion was applied to patients with uncontrolled infections, other autoimmune diseases, pregnancy or lactation. Diagnoses relied on clinical symptoms, serum thyroxine and TRAb, thyroid ultrasound and orbital computed tomography. Ficoll-Paque density gradient centrifugation was used to isolate PBMCs from approximately 10 ml of fresh peripheral blood. Trizol reagent was used to extract total RNA, and RNA quality was then checked on an Agilent 2100 Bioanalyzer. The cysteine opens and the phenylalanine closes a CDR3 of 15 amino acids. Only CDR3 DNA is held: 45 bases, read in frame from base 1. V was cut back by 4 bases and J by 3 bases, leaving a gap of 16 bases between them. Taken from the germline V gene, the CDR1 and CDR2 loops are SGDLS and YYNGEE.

Sequencing used blood. The TCR was taken from a woman aged 40 to 49 with Graves' hyperthyroidism. The chain uses TRBV9 and TRBJ1-2; TRBD1 is a possible D gene, resting on 6 matching bases. The CDR3 amino acid sequence is: CASSPTGDRHYGYTF. The nucleotides are TGTGCCAGCAGCCCAACCGGTGACAGGCACTATGGCTACACCTTC. The entire variable domain, with the stretches around the CDR3 drawn from the reference TRBV9 and TRBJ1-2 proteins, is DSGVTQTPKHLITATGQRVTLRCSPRSGDLSVYWYQQSLDQGLQFLIQYYNGEERAKGNILERFSAQQFPDLHSELNLSSLELGDSALYFCASSPTGDRHYGYTFGSGTRLTVV.